This is a list of T cell receptor beta chains from one sample in a study of T-cell reconstitution after alpha-beta-depleted transplantation in children. TCRdb recomputed calls from the PCR reads with MiXCR, one row per CDR3 protein. The table includes 200,000 to 250,000 distinct CDR3 sequences, approximately 11% detected once. Sequences were derived from PBMCs, sampled before TCRalphabeta/CD19-depleted stem cell transplant. The source is a child under two years old with acute myeloid leukemia, due to receive a stem cell transplant. Each CDR3 is given with its conserved first and last residue. Fields, in order: clone size, J gene, V gene, CDR3 protein. Not every row has a clone size; where given, it reads once, few, many or a size class.

many TRBJ1-2 TRBV28 CASSRQYGYTF
many TRBJ2-1 TRBV7-9 CASRSGLAGVNEQFF
- TRBJ1-2 TRBV6-5 CASSHYRTGAYGYTF
many TRBJ2-1 TRBV19 CASSHQSSYNEQFF
many TRBJ2-7 TRBV12-3/TRBV12-4 CASSYTSGSLGEQYF
few TRBJ1-1 TRBV18 CASSPTTGVGTEAFF
- TRBJ2-2 TRBV19 CASSTRPSPPGELFF
many TRBJ1-1 TRBV28 CASSRQGVLTREAFF
few TRBJ1-1 TRBV12-3/TRBV12-4 CASSLGPEMNTEAFF
many TRBJ2-7 TRBV7-9 CASSLPDGYEQYF
many TRBJ1-2 TRBV20-1 CSASDSSNYGYTF
many TRBJ1-5 TRBV6-5 CASSYTGSNQPQHF
many TRBJ2-2 TRBV15 CATGIYTGELFF
many TRBJ2-7 TRBV27 CASSLRVGRENYEQYF
many TRBJ1-6 TRBV12-3/TRBV12-4 CASSSGLHNSPLHF
- TRBJ2-1 TRBV12-3/TRBV12-4 CASSLGAGSVNEQFF
few TRBJ2-5 TRBV28 CASRAGKETQYF
many TRBJ2-3 TRBV28 CASSETGGPNTQYF
few TRBJ2-3 TRBV7-8 CATSGVDTQYF
many TRBJ2-7 TRBV12-3/TRBV12-4 CASSFLGYEQYF
- TRBJ2-1 TRBV30 CAWRASGYYNEQFF
- TRBJ2-4 TRBV10-3 CAITYLAGSSLAKNIQYF
few TRBJ2-3 TRBV4-2 CASSQDLSGGTDTQYF
few TRBJ2-7 TRBV3-1 CASTAGFSYEQYF
many TRBJ1-5 TRBV7-8 CASSLARAETQHF
many TRBJ2-7 TRBV5-1 CASSVGPGQNEQYF
- TRBJ2-1 TRBV24-1 CASSDGGNPSYNEQFF
many TRBJ2-2 TRBV28 CASSPPPWGRGELFF
few TRBJ2-2 TRBV5-3 CARSNGRGFTGELFF
few TRBJ2-2 TRBV5-5 CASSLVSNSNTGELFF
few TRBJ1-4 TRBV4-3 CASSHGTLVNEKLFF
many TRBJ1-1 TRBV20-1 CSARKPGRHTEAFF
many TRBJ2-3 TRBV5-1 CASRRTGLTDTQYF
many TRBJ2-4 TRBV28 CASSSPLENIQYF
- TRBJ1-5 TRBV3-1 CASSQLDQPQHF
many TRBJ2-5 TRBV29-1 CSAYYSWLQTQYF
few TRBJ2-1 TRBV11-2 CASSLESGSSYNEQFF
- TRBJ2-7 TRBV2 CASSSSGMYEQYF
many TRBJ2-3 TRBV11-2 CASSGRLTDTQYF
- TRBJ1-5 TRBV2 CASSGFLGNQPQHF
many TRBJ2-1 TRBV12-5 CASGSQGYNEQFF
many TRBJ2-5 TRBV2 CASRTTGETQYF
- TRBJ2-7 TRBV20-1 CSASSVAGTAEQYF